Shown below are 14 T cell receptor beta chains from a single sample sequenced in a study of beta chain features in type 1 diabetes. Every isolated RNA sample was fully reverse transcribed, so sequencing captured expressed TCRB transcripts. Libraries were prepared by immunoSEQ multiplex PCR; TCRdb keeps only in-frame clonotypes and omits some of them. The data show 850,000 to 900,000 clones, with 15% to 20% seen just once and about 0.02% held by the top ten. The sequencing sample was made of naive CD4+ T cells from blood. Receptor source: a woman younger than 30 in good health.

This clone was observed a few times. This chain joins TRBV27 and TRBJ2-7, with D possibly matching TRBD2 (6 bases). V was trimmed by 4 bases and J by 3 bases, leaving 19 bases between them. CDR3 size: 16 residues. CDR1 and CDR2 from the germline V gene are MNHEY and SMNVEV (reference sequence). CDR3 loop: CASSYLARRPNYEQYF. The CDR3, as DNA: TGTGCCAGCAGTTATCTAGCGCGGCGCCCAAACTACGAGCAGTACTTC.

This clone has just a few counts. This chain uses TRBV18 with TRBJ2-5; the match to TRBD1 covers 9 bases. Germline CDR1 KGHSH, CDR2 LQKENI. The CDR3 length is 15 residues. The junction had 3 bases not matched to a gene; V was cut back by 0 bases and J by 4 bases. The chain's CDR3 is CASSPPTGGRETQYF. CDR3 DNA sequence: TGTGCCAGCTCACCACCCACAGGGGGCCGAGAGACCCAGTACTTC.

This clone was detected only a few times. The chain combines TRBV6-1 with TRBJ2-7; D is possibly TRBD1 (6 bases). Trimming pared 2 bases from V and 3 bases from J, leaving 17 bases between. The CDR3 spans 16 residues. From germline, CDR1 is MNHNS and CDR2 SASEGT. CDR3 sequence: CASSEPGQRLRYEQYF. DNA for the CDR3: TGTGCCAGCAGTGAACCGGGACAACGCCTGCGCTACGAGCAGTACTTC.

This rearrangement joins TRBV10-3 to TRBJ2-5, with 8 bases aligning to TRBD2. Trimming took 8 bases from V and 3 from J; bases not matched to a gene: 8. The CDR3 has 14 amino acids. The germline gives CDR1 ENHRY, CDR2 SYGVKD. The CDR3 protein is CAISGSAGEETQYF. The CDR3 nucleotides are TGTGCCATCTCGGGGTCAGCGGGGGAAGAGACCCAGTACTTC.

The chain is built from TRBV4-2 and TRBJ2-2; TRBD1 agrees at 7 bases. The V gene end was trimmed by 2 bases and the J gene end by 3 bases; junction bases not matched to a gene: 3. Germline-derived CDR1 and CDR2 are LGHNA and YNFKEQ. The CDR3 is 15 residues long. CDR3 region: CASSQPDRDTGELFF. The CDR3 region has the DNA TGTGCCAGCAGCCAACCCGACAGGGACACCGGGGAGCTGTTTTTT.

This chain uses TRBV20-1 with TRBJ1-1; 10 bases agree with TRBD1. The germline CDR1 and CDR2 sequences are DFQATT and SNEGSKA (reference sequence). The length of the CDR3 is 11 residues. The ends lost 7 bases at V and 10 bases at J; junction bases unmatched: 6. This chain's CDR3 is CSVDRGPGAFF. CDR3 sequence (DNA): TGCAGTGTTGACAGGGGGCCTGGAGCTTTCTTT.

The chain recombines TRBV19 with TRBJ1-4; no clear D gene. The CDR3 loop spans 14 amino acids. Germline V CDR1 and CDR2: LNHDA, SQIVND (reference sequence). Trimming took off 9 bases at V and 6 bases at J, with 17 bases between the two ends. Here the CDR3 DNA reads TGTGCCAGCAAACTTGCGGGTATTTATGAAAAACTGTTTTTT. It specifies CASKLAGIYEKLFF. Full variable domain (rest looked up from reference TRBV19 and TRBJ1-4): DGGITQSPKYLFRKEGQNVTLSCEQNLNHDAMYWYRQDPGQGLRLIYYSQIVNDFQKGDIAEGYSVSREKKESFPLTVTSAQKNPTAFYLCASKLAGIYEKLFFGSGTQLSVL.

The rearrangement uses TRBV18 and TRBJ2-1; 10 bases match TRBD1. With V trimmed by 5 bases and J by 7 bases, 2 bases remained unmatched. The CDR3 totals 13 residues. Germline loops: CDR1 KGHSH, CDR2 LQKENI. CDR3 sequence (DNA): TGTGCCAGCTCAGGGGACAGGGGTAATGAGCAGTTCTTC. This gives the protein CASSGDRGNEQFF.

This clone appeared a few times. The chain uses TRBV28 and TRBJ1-4, with TRBD1 identical over 10 bases. The CDR3 consists of 15 residues. Germline CDR1 is MDHEN and CDR2 is SYDVKM. Germline trimming cut 6 bases from V and 6 bases from J; bases unmatched to any gene: 7. The CDR3 spells CASRRQGAYYEKLFF. CDR3 coding DNA: TGTGCCAGCAGAAGACAGGGGGCGTATTATGAAAAACTGTTTTTT.

This clone was picked up a small number of times. This sequence joins TRBV18 and TRBJ2-5, with D perhaps TRBD2 (8 bases). V lost 4 bases and J 1 base, leaving 19 bases between the germline ends. Germline values: CDR1 KGHSH, CDR2 LQKENI. This CDR3 is 17 amino acids long. The CDR3 sequence: CASSLVAGQNIQETQYF. CDR3 nucleotide sequence: TGTGCCAGCTCACTGGTAGCGGGACAGAACATCCAAGAGACCCAGTACTTC.

The J gene is TRBJ2-1, the V gene TRBV15; possible D gene TRBD2, 5 bases. The CDR3 consists of 13 residues. Germline-derived CDR1 and CDR2 are LNHNV and YYDKDF (reference sequence). Trimming removed 2 bases at V and 7 bases at J, with 9 bases between. DNA for the CDR3: TGTGCCACCAGCAGAAATCTAGCAAATGAGCAGTTCTTC. Translation: CATSRNLANEQFF.

The V call is TRBV6-6, the J call TRBJ2-5; 7 bases line up with TRBD1. Per the germline V gene, CDR1 is MNHNY and CDR2 is SVGAGI (reference sequence). V gave up 6 bases and J gave up 3 bases; unmatched junction bases: 4. This CDR3 contains 13 residues. The CDR3 coding sequence is TGTGCCAGCAGGCGACAGGGAAAAGAGACCCAGTACTTC. Translated: CASRRQGKETQYF.

V and J are TRBV2 and TRBJ2-3, with D tentatively TRBD2 (5 bases). V was clipped by 3 bases and J by 6 bases, with 10 bases between them. CDR1 is SNHLY, CDR2 FYNNEI, per germline. The CDR3 covers 13 residues. The CDR3 sequence: CASSDRRRDTQYF. DNA of the CDR3: TGTGCCAGCAGTGATCGGAGGAGGGATACGCAGTATTTT.

This clone appeared a few times. The CDR3 DNA is TGTGCCAGCAGCTTAGCCGGGACTAGCGGGAACGCAGATACGCAGTATTTT. It yields the protein CASSLAGTSGNADTQYF. The chain recombines TRBV7-9 with TRBJ2-3; 13 bases are a match to TRBD2. The V and J ends lost 0 bases and 4 bases, in that order; junction bases with no gene match: 4. CDR1 and CDR2 (germline): SEHNR, FQNEAQ (reference sequence). The CDR3 spans 17 residues.